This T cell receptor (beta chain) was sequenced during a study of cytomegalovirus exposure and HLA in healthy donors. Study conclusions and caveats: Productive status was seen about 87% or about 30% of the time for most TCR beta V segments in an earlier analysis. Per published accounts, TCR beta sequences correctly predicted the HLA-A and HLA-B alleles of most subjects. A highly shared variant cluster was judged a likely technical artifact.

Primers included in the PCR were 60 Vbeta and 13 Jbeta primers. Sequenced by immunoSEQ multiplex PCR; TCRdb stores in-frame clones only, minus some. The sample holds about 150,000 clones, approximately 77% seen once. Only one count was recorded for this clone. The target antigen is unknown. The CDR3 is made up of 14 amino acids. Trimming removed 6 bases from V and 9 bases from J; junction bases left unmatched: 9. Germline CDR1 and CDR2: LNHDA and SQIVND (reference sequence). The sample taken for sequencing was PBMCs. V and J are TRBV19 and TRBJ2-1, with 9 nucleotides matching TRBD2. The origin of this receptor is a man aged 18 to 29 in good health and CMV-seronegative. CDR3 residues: CASRWKREDGEQFF. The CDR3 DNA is TGTGCCAGTAGGTGGAAGCGGGAGGATGGTGAGCAGTTCTTC.